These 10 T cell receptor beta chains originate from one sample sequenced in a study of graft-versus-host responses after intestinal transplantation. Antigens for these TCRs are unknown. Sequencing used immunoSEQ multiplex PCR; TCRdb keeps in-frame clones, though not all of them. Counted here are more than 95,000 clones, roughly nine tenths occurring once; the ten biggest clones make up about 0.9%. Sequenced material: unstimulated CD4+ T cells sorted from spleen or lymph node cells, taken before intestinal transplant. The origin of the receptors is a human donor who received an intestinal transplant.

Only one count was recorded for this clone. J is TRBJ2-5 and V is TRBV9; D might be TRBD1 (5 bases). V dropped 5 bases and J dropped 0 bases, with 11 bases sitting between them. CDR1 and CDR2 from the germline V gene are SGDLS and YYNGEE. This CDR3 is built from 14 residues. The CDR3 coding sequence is TGTGCCAGCAGTCCCGGACACTACCAAGAGACCCAGTACTTC. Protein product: CASSPGHYQETQYF.

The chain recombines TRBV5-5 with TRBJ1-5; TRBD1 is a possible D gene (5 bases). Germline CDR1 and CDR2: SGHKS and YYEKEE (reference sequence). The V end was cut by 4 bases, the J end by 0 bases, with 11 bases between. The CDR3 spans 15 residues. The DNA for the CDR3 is TGTGCCAGCAGCGGGGACGCCAATAGCAATCAGCCCCAGCATTTT. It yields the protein CASSGDANSNQPQHF.

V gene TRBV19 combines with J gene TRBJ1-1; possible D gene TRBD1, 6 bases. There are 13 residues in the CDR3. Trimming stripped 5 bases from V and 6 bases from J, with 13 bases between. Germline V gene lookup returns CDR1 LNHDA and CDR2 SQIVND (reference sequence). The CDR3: CASSVAEGAEAFF. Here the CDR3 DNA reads TGTGCCAGTAGTGTCGCCGAGGGGGCTGAAGCTTTCTTT. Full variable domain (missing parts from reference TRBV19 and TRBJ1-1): DGGITQSPKYLFRKEGQNVTLSCEQNLNHDAMYWYRQDPGQGLRLIYYSQIVNDFQKGDIAEGYSVSREKKESFPLTVTSAQKNPTAFYLCASSVAEGAEAFFGQGTRLTVV.

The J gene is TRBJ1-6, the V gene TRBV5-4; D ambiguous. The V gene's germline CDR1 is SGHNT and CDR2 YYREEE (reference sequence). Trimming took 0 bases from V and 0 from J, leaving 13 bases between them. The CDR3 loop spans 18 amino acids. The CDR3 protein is CASSLVVLPNSYNSPLHF. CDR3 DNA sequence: TGTGCCAGCAGCTTGGTGGTTTTACCAAACTCCTATAATTCACCCCTCCACTTT.

The CDR3 nucleotides are TGTGCCAGCAGACAGAGCGGTTCTGGGGCCAACGTCCTGACTTTC. It yields the protein CASRQSGSGANVLTF. The chain employs TRBV5-4 and TRBJ2-6; TRBD2 is a possible D gene (5 bases). Per the germline V gene, CDR1 is SGHNT and CDR2 is YYREEE (reference sequence). With 5 bases removed from V and 1 base from J, the gap between germline ends came to 10 bases. This CDR3 has 15 residues.

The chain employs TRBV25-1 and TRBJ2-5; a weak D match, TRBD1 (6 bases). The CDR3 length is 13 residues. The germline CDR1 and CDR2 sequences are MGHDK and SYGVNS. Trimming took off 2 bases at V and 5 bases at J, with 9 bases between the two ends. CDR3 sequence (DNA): TGTGCCAGCAGTGAAGGGGGCCGGGAGACCCAGTACTTC. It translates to CASSEGGRETQYF.

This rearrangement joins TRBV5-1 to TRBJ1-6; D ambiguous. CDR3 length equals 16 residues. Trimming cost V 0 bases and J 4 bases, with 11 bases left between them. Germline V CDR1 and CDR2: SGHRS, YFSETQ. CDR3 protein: CASSLAATEYNSPLHF. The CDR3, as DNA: TGCGCCAGCAGCTTGGCCGCCACAGAATATAATTCACCCCTCCACTTT.

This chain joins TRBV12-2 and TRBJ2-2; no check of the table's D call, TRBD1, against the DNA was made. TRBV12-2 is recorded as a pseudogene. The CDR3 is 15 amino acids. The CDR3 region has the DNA TGTGCAAGTCGCTTAGGGACAGGGGGCACCGGGGAGCTGTTTTTT. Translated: CASRLGTGGTGELFF.

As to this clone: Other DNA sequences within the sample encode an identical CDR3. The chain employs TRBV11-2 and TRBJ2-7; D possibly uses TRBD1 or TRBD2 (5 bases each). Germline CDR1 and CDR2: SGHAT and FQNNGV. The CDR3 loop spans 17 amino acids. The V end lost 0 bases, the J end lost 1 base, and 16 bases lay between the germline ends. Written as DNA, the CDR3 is TGTGCCAGCAGCTTAGATCTTTTCGGGGACGGTTCCTACGAGCAGTACTTC. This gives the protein CASSLDLFGDGSYEQYF.

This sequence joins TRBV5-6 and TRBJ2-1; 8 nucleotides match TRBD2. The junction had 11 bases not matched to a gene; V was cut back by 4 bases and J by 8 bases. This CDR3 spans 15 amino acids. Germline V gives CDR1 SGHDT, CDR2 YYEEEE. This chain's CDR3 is CASSPGTRGRDEQFF. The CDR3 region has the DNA TGTGCCAGCAGCCCCGGGACTAGAGGTCGGGATGAGCAGTTCTTC.